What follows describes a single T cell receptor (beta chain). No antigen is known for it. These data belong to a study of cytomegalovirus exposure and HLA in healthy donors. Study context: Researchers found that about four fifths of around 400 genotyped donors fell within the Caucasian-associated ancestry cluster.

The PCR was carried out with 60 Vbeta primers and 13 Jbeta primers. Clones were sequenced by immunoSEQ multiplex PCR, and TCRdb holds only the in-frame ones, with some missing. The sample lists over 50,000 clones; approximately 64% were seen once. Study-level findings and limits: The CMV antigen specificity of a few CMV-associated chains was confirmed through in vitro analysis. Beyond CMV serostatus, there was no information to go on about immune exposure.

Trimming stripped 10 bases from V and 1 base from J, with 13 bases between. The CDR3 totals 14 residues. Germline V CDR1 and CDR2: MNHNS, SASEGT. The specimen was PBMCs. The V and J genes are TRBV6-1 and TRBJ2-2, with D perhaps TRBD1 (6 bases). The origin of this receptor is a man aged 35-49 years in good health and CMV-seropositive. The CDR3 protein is CATGGSQNTGELFF. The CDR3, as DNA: TGTGCCACTGGGGGCAGCCAGAACACCGGGGAGCTGTTTTTT.